This T cell receptor beta chain originates from a study of cytomegalovirus exposure and HLA in healthy donors (dated by TCRdb to 2016 to 2017). For context, the study as a whole: An earlier analysis of approximately 590 of the donors reported approximately 270 Gb of sequence data and some 120 million unique TCR beta sequences from 150 million to 200 million T cells. In an earlier analysis of roughly 580 of the donors, high-throughput TCR beta sequencing was used to judge whether each TCR beta V gene segment behaved as functional or pseudogenic. Besides the first cohort of approximately 710 subjects, a separate validation cohort made up of roughly 120 different subjects was used. About 320 gigabases of sequencing data and tens of millions of unique TCR sequences were included in an early release covering around 600 HLA-typed donors. Rather than drawing on any new phenotypic data, the later analysis identified candidate immune exposures from TCR beta sequences and the way those sequences occurred across donors. A later genetic analysis used genome-wide SNP genotypes for about 60% of the 666 donors, treating that subset as a discovery cohort. Every repertoire in the discovery cohort had been generated on one and the same sequencing platform. Across approximately 400 genotyped donors of the cohort, an average of approximately 220,000 unique TCR beta nucleotide sequences per donor were sequenced, and around 20% of those sequences were non-productive. The study profiled the T cell repertoires of hundreds of subjects by immunosequencing and related them to cytomegalovirus serostatus. Donor age, sex, ethnicity and CMV serostatus were compiled alongside the repertoire data. Of the 300 to 450 genotyped donors, approximately 80% fell in the genetic ancestry cluster associated with self-reported Caucasian donors. Class I and class II HLA loci were covered by the typing at four-digit resolution. To study patterns of TCR occurrence, a later analysis re-analyzed previously published TCR beta repertoires from just over 650 donors and added high-resolution HLA genotyping. Roughly 5 DR-DQ haplotypes were handled as single units for association and clustering because linkage in the cohort was strong. The number of typed donors differed by locus: roughly 629-640 for A, B, C, DRB1 and DQB1; some 500 for DQA1; 600 to 610 for DPA1; and around 470 for DPB1. The study was designed to test whether signatures of past pathogen exposure could be identified by cataloging public T cell receptors. To predict cytomegalovirus infection status, the study combined high-throughput TCR immunosequencing, statistical association of individual TCRs with disease status, and machine learning. What the research found in general, with its limitations: Because HLA typing was unavailable for some donors at each locus, only the typed subset was used in association tests. A cluster of highly shared sequence variants was judged likely to represent a technical artifact of the sequencing pipeline. In a later analysis, most CMV-associated TCR beta chains were found to appear HLA-restricted, with HLA associations seemingly driven largely by CMV exposure. Compared with the approximately 670-donor mean, donors in an Asian-associated ancestry cluster had fewer N-insertions in productive TCRs, according to a later genetic analysis. Several of the top co-occurrence clusters appeared to be linked to parvovirus B19, influenza, CMV and Epstein-Barr virus, according to a later analysis. A later analysis found that HLA-associated TCR beta chains were more clonally expanded and had lower generation probabilities than equally common non-associated chains. The authors suggested that the approach could potentially be extended to other disease states and immunological phenotypes. An association between a missense DCLRE1C variant and V-gene and J-gene trimming of TCR beta chains was found in a later genetic analysis and replicated in an independent cohort. Most TCR sequences were seen in very few donors, while some public TCRs were found in many individuals. An earlier analysis of 450 to 750 of the donors showed that most TCR beta V segments appeared in productive rearrangements either about 90% or about 30% of the time, which broadly matched IMGT annotations. The cohort was sequenced for TCR beta chains only, and without alpha or paired-chain data the features that could be detected were limited. In the study, some 180 TCR beta chains were listed as associated with cytomegalovirus. A later analysis associated 15,000 or so TCR beta sequences with specific HLA alleles at a false discovery rate of 0.05. Presence/absence analyses assumed roughly uniform sequencing depth across donors, an assumption that may not hold. For the cohort, immune exposure information was limited to CMV serostatus. Linkage disequilibrium might explain the correlated functional status among segregating V segments, but an unknown experimental factor could not be ruled out. When HLA alleles, especially DR and DQ, strongly co-occurred, TCR associations were difficult to assign to individual alleles. About 17 rarely observed V segments, including chromosome 9 orphons, were excluded from the earlier analysis of approximately 500 of the donors because counts were too low. In a later analysis, TCR association rates were found to vary across HLA loci, with the most associated TCRs seen for DRB1 alleles and the fewest for HLA-C alleles. The 87-base-pair reads could not distinguish some IMGT-functional V segments, including TRBV6-2 and TRBV6-3, so those segments were excluded. The classifier was reported to diagnose cytomegalovirus status with high specificity and sensitivity in both the original cohort and the validation cohort. A further reported finding was that TCR beta sequences accurately predicted the HLA-A and HLA-B alleles for most subjects in the first cohort. In vitro tests confirmed that three of the cytomegalovirus-associated TCR beta chains recognize cytomegalovirus antigens.

Receptor amplification or capture employed the immunoSEQ multiplex PCR assay. A mixture of 60 forward primers for TCR Vbeta segments and 13 reverse primers for TCR Jbeta segments was used in the multiplex PCR. Amplification of the CDR3 region of rearranged TCR beta genes was performed with a multiplex PCR assay on genomic DNA. On the Illumina HiSeq System, the amplified TCR beta libraries were sequenced as 87-base-pair reads. As for how the authors treated the data: A later analysis tallied around 80 million unique TCR beta chains across the 666 repertoires, and some 12 million of those chains were shared by two or more donors. To remove PCR and sequencing errors, raw reads were error-corrected and collapsed into unique sequences using a nearest-neighbor algorithm that merged closely related sequences. Alignment of CDR3 sequences to IMGT reference sequences was used to assign V, D and J gene segments. For a sequence to be retained, a match of at least six nucleotides to both a V gene segment and a J gene segment was required. Rearrangements were called productive when the CDR3 lacked stop codons and stayed in frame with V and J; all others were non-productive. CDR3 was defined according to IMGT convention as the region running from the second conserved V-encoded cysteine to the conserved J-encoded phenylalanine. The earlier analysis of some 550 of the donors excluded any sequence lacking an unambiguous match to a single V gene segment. An earlier analysis of a few hundred of the donors called V segments functional above 56.7% productive rearrangements and segregating when the between-donor standard deviation exceeded 5%. To diagnose cytomegalovirus status from the catalog of TCR beta chain sequences, a statistical classification framework was built. A later analysis assigned V and J genes by comparing TCR nucleotide sequences with IMGT/GENE-DB human TR gene sequences. The TCRdist pipeline was used in a later analysis to assign CDR3 sequences and most-parsimonious VDJ recombination scenarios. In a later analysis, each TCR beta chain was defined by its CDR3 amino acid sequence together with its V-gene family, and reads lacking a unique V-gene family were excluded. To address suspected cross-contamination and a sequencing artifact, a later analysis removed approximately 600 highly shared, low-generation-probability nucleotide sequences. In a later analysis, a clonal expansion index was calculated for each public chain from normalized within-repertoire ranks of inferred template counts. Generation probabilities in a later analysis came from a VDJ recombination model fitted to out-of-frame rearrangements, and those results were checked against IGoR. In a later analysis, hypergeometric tests were used to score TCR-TCR, TCR-HLA and TCR-CMV co-occurrence, with a repertoire-size bias correction applied to TCR pairs. A later analysis estimated false discovery rates by permuting HLA or CMV assignments 20 times. In a later analysis, co-occurring TCRs were grouped using DBSCAN, with TCRdist sequence similarity added in when clustering inside HLA-allele-positive subsets. For co-occurrence clustering, repertoires with fewer than 30,000 or more than 120,000 public chains were excluded, along with four to six repertoires with anomalous nucleotide sharing. Here the immuneACCESS table is served through TCRdb, limited to in-frame sequences with V and J called. Missing clones are a known gap in these copies; in checked studies unresolved V genes cover under half, and the rest lacks a known reason. For V, J and clone size, that table is used; D and trimming come from the DNA. This sample holds around 64,000 clones; 75% to 90% were observed only once. The ten largest clonotypes hold roughly 2% of the sample.

Notes on this clone: There is no known antigen for this receptor. Base qualities were left out, and no much larger clone turns up one base away.

In total, roughly 670 healthy bone marrow donors made up the cohort. All cohort members were sampled while nominally healthy, although unrecorded immune exposures were likely present. The donor was CMV seronegative and belonged to the group of 352 seronegative cohort members. A peripheral blood sample was provided by each donor, and peripheral blood mononuclear cells were used for TCR beta sequencing. Genomic DNA was extracted from the blood cell samples with the Qiagen DNeasy Blood Extraction Kit. The CDR3 contains 14 residues, cysteine and phenylalanine counted. Only the CDR3 DNA stays, 42 bases, in frame from base 1. The germline V gene (reference sequence) sets CDR1 to LNHDA and CDR2 to SQIVND. The V and J ends are trimmed by 7 bases and 3 bases, leaving 16 bases between them.

This clonotype was sampled from a woman aged 30 to 39 in good health and CMV-seronegative. Sequenced material: PBMCs. The chain joins TRBV19 to TRBJ2-7, and possibly TRBD2, on 5 matching bases. The DNA sequence is TGTGCCAGTACCTCCCACGGGGATAACTACGAGCAGTACTTC. The encoded protein is CASTSHGDNYEQYF.